This entry lists 23 T cell receptor beta chains sequenced from one sample in a study of response to subunit inactivated influenza vaccine. TCRdb processed the RT-PCR reads anew with MiXCR; each CDR3 protein has one entry. Among 450,000 to 600,000 distinct CDR3 sequences listed, approximately 7.8% were seen once. The sample here was PBMCs from blood, taken 23 months after vaccination. All receptors come from a man between 45 and 75 years old who received an inactivated influenza vaccine.

This clonotype was observed a few times. V and J are TRBV24-1 and TRBJ2-5; possibly TRBD1 for D (6 bases). This CDR3 comprises 14 residues. Germline CDR1 and CDR2: KGHDR and SFDVKD. V lost 4 bases and J 3 bases, leaving 11 bases between the germline ends. The CDR3 DNA reads TGTGCCACCAGTGACCAATACAGGGAAGAGACCCAGTACTTC. It codes for CATSDQYREETQYF.

This clonotype came up a few times. This chain connects TRBV30 to TRBJ1-1; D perhaps matches TRBD1 (6 bases). The ends were cut back, 0 bases at V and 5 bases at J, with 10 bases in the middle. This CDR3 has 13 amino acids. CDR1 GTSNPN and CDR2 SVGIG come from the germline V gene (reference sequence). As DNA, the CDR3 is TGTGCCTGGAGTGTTCTCCAGGGGACTGAAGCTTTCTTT. Residues: CAWSVLQGTEAFF.

The chain employs TRBV6-6 and TRBJ2-7; maybe TRBD1 (6 bases). Trimming removed 10 bases at V and 6 bases at J, with 16 bases between. Per germline, CDR1 MNHNY and CDR2 SVGAGI (reference sequence). The CDR3 is 12 residues long. CDR3 DNA: TGTGCCACCAGGGGAGCAGGCGGCGAGCAGTACTTC. Its protein product is CATRGAGGEQYF.

This clonotype was detected many times. The gene calls are TRBV19 and TRBJ2-3; D is perhaps TRBD2 (6 bases). The CDR3 spans 14 residues. The germline V and J ends were trimmed by 5 bases and 2 bases, with 11 bases remaining between them. Germline values: CDR1 LNHDA, CDR2 SQIVND (reference sequence). The CDR3 loop reads CASSRGLDTDTQYF. CDR3 in DNA: TGTGCCAGTAGTCGGGGACTCGACACAGATACGCAGTATTTT. The variable domain in full, completed from reference TRBV19 and TRBJ2-3, reads DGGITQSPKYLFRKEGQNVTLSCEQNLNHDAMYWYRQDPGQGLRLIYYSQIVNDFQKGDIAEGYSVSREKKESFPLTVTSAQKNPTAFYLCASSRGLDTDTQYFGPGTRLTVL.

This clonotype was observed many times. The gene calls are TRBV12-3 or TRBV12-4 and TRBJ2-7; D perhaps matches TRBD1 (5 bases). V shed 3 bases and J shed 2 bases, with 8 bases lying between them. The CDR3 is made up of 13 amino acids. The CDR3 DNA follows: TGTGCCAGCAGTTTCAGGGAAACCTACGAGCAGTACTTC. It translates to CASSFRETYEQYF.

At least ten counts were recorded for this clonotype. The J gene is TRBJ2-7, the V gene TRBV28; 9 positions match TRBD1. The germline gives CDR1 MDHEN, CDR2 SYDVKM. J gave up 3 bases and V 5 bases, and 5 bases lay outside the gene matches. This CDR3 spans 14 amino acids. The CDR3 reads CASSKPGQGYEQYF. The CDR3 DNA is TGTGCCAGCAGTAAACCGGGACAGGGCTACGAGCAGTACTTC. The variable domain in full, with the rest retrieved from reference TRBV28 and TRBJ2-7, is DVKVTQSSRYLVKRTGEKVFLECVQDMDHENMFWYRQDPGLGLRLIYFSYDVKMKEKGDIPEGYSVSREKKERFSLILESASTNQTSMYLCASSKPGQGYEQYFGPGTRLTVT.

This clonotype was counted between two and nine times. V gene TRBV12-3 or TRBV12-4 combines with J gene TRBJ1-1; a possible D gene is TRBD1 (6 bases). The V end lost 6 bases, the J end lost 1 base, and 12 bases lay between the germline ends. This CDR3 is 14 amino acids long. The chain's CDR3 is CASSGQLPNTEAFF. DNA of the CDR3: TGTGCCAGCAGCGGACAGCTTCCGAACACTGAAGCTTTCTTT.

This rearrangement joins TRBV11-3 to TRBJ2-4; no clear D gene. Germline lookup yields CDR1 SGHNT and CDR2 YENEEA. This CDR3 has 14 residues. Trimming stripped 0 bases from V and 7 bases from J, with 10 bases between. As DNA, the CDR3 is TGTGCCAGCAGCTTAGATTCAGGCAGCAACATTCAGTACTTC. Translating it yields CASSLDSGSNIQYF.

This rearrangement joins TRBV27 to TRBJ2-2; 7 positions agree with TRBD1. This CDR3 contains 15 residues. Trimming at V came to 3 bases and at J to 4 bases, leaving 5 bases not matched to a gene. Germline assignment: CDR1 MNHEY and CDR2 SMNVEV (reference sequence). This CDR3 reads CASSFGTAVTGELFF. As DNA, the CDR3 is TGTGCCAGCAGTTTCGGGACAGCGGTCACCGGGGAGCTGTTTTTT.

This clonotype has just a few counts. The J gene is TRBJ1-4, the V gene TRBV7-8, with no clear D. The CDR3 spans 16 residues. Trimming cost V 1 base and J 5 bases, with 14 bases left between them. CDR1 and CDR2 (germline): SGHVS, FQNEAQ. The chain's CDR3 is CASSLVSGPGNEKLFF. The DNA of the CDR3 is TGTGCCAGCAGCTTAGTGTCCGGCCCTGGGAATGAAAAACTGTTTTTT.

This clonotype occurred a few times. This chain joins TRBV18 and TRBJ2-1; the match to TRBD2 covers 7 bases. The CDR3 has 15 residues. J was trimmed by 6 bases and V by 3 bases; bases with no gene match: 8. Germline lookup yields CDR1 KGHSH and CDR2 LQKENI. Here the CDR3 reads CASSPRRELLNEQFF. CDR3 DNA: TGTGCCAGCTCACCTCGGCGGGAGCTGCTCAATGAGCAGTTCTTC.

The chain has TRBV12-3 or TRBV12-4 and TRBJ2-7; D unresolved. V shed 7 bases and J shed 0 bases, with 13 bases lying between them. This CDR3 spans 14 amino acids. CDR3 DNA: TGTGCCAGCACCCGGGCCCCGAGCTCCTACGAGCAGTACTTC. Its translation: CASTRAPSSYEQYF.

Only a few counts were recorded for this clonotype. V and J are TRBV20-1 and TRBJ2-4; 8 bases match TRBD1. This CDR3 comprises 12 residues. Germline V CDR1 and CDR2: DFQATT, SNEGSKA (reference sequence). DNA for the CDR3: TGCAGCGCCAGGACAGGGTCAAGCATTCAGTACTTC. The encoded protein is CSARTGSSIQYF.

The table lists this clonotype with a few counts. CDR3 loop: CAISVNHPNYNEQFF. DNA of the CDR3: TGTGCCATCAGTGTCAATCACCCGAACTACAATGAGCAGTTCTTC. The chain joins TRBV10-3 to TRBJ2-1; the D is unclear. Trimming pared 4 bases from V and 3 bases from J, leaving 13 bases between. Germline V gives CDR1 ENHRY, CDR2 SYGVKD. The CDR3 spans 15 residues.

This clonotype was seen only a few times. The V call is TRBV25-1, the J call TRBJ1-2; D remains ambiguous. Germline-derived CDR1 and CDR2 are MGHDK and SYGVNS. The V and J ends lost 5 bases and 2 bases respectively, with 6 bases between them. There are 12 residues in the CDR3. The CDR3 spells CASSPHNYGYTF. CDR3 bases: TGTGCCAGCAGTCCCCACAACTATGGCTACACCTTC.

This chain connects TRBV5-1 to TRBJ2-3; 13 nucleotides match TRBD2. Germline lookup yields CDR1 SGHRS and CDR2 YFSETQ. The J segment lost 2 bases and the V segment lost 4 bases, leaving 7 bases of the junction unmatched. CDR3 length equals 17 residues. In nucleotides, the CDR3 is TGCGCCAGCAGCCGGACTAGCGGGGGACCAACCACAGATACGCAGTATTTT. This encodes CASSRTSGGPTTDTQYF. The full variable domain, its missing parts supplied by reference TRBV5-1 and TRBJ2-3, is KAGVTQTPRYLIKTRGQQVTLSCSPISGHRSVSWYQQTPGQGLQFLFEYFSETQRNKGNFPGRFSGRQFSNSRSEMNVSTLELGDSALYLCASSRTSGGPTTDTQYFGPGTRLTVL.

The rearrangement uses TRBV30 and TRBJ2-1; the match to TRBD1 covers 7 bases. Germline values: CDR1 GTSNPN, CDR2 SVGIG (reference sequence). The CDR3 consists of 14 residues. The J segment lost 8 bases and the V segment lost 2 bases, leaving 9 bases of the junction unmatched. This CDR3 is CAWSSGQAQDEQFF. CDR3 DNA sequence: TGTGCCTGGAGTTCCGGACAGGCCCAGGATGAGCAGTTCTTC.

In its sample, this clonotype was seen a few times. This sequence joins TRBV5-1 and TRBJ2-5; the D is unclear. The CDR3 is 18 residues long. V dropped 7 bases and J dropped 5 bases, with 30 bases sitting between them. The germline CDR1 and CDR2 sequences are SGHRS and YFSETQ. This CDR3 reads CASRRGSPNDGLGETQYF. DNA for the CDR3: TGCGCCAGCCGCAGAGGTTCCCCCAACGACGGTCTTGGGGAGACCCAGTACTTC.

Of note for this clonotype: One base away lies a much larger clone, so this may be a sequencing read error. The chain joins TRBV2 to TRBJ2-4; either TRBD1 or TRBD2 may supply D (6 bases each). Trimming cost V 5 bases and J 5 bases, with 13 bases left between them. The CDR3 has 14 amino acids. CDR1 and CDR2 (germline): SNHLY, FYNNEI. Here the CDR3 DNA reads TGTGCCAGCAGTAAGGGGGGAGCTGAAAACATTCAGTACTTC. Its translation is CASSKGGAENIQYF.

The CDR3 reads CATSDQRDGPDTQYF. DNA for the CDR3: TGTGCCACCAGTGATCAACGGGACGGCCCAGATACGCAGTATTTT. This sequence joins TRBV24-1 and TRBJ2-3; either TRBD1 or TRBD2 may fit D (5 bases each). V was clipped by 3 bases and J by 4 bases, with 13 bases between them. From germline, CDR1 is KGHDR and CDR2 SFDVKD. CDR3 size: 15 residues.

In this sample, this clonotype turned up a few times. The chain employs TRBV10-3 and TRBJ2-3, with a weak D call TRBD1 (5 bases). Germline CDR1 and CDR2: ENHRY and SYGVKD. This CDR3 has 13 amino acids. V was pared by 4 bases and J by 2 bases, with 7 bases between. DNA for the CDR3: TGTGCCATCAGTGGACAGCACACAGATACGCAGTATTTT. Protein sequence: CAISGQHTDTQYF.

The J gene is TRBJ1-1, the V gene TRBV12-3 or TRBV12-4; 7 bases fit TRBD1. This CDR3 has 16 amino acids. The J segment lost 0 bases and the V segment lost 5 bases, leaving 9 bases of the junction unmatched. CDR3 residues: CASSTKGARMNTEAFF. The CDR3 coding sequence is TGTGCCAGCAGTACAAAGGGGGCCCGAATGAACACTGAAGCTTTCTTT.

This clonotype occurred many times. The J gene is TRBJ2-2, the V gene TRBV5-1, with 8 bases matching TRBD1. CDR3 length: 14 amino acids. V was clipped by 4 bases and J by 4 bases; unmatched bases: 3. From germline, CDR1 is SGHRS and CDR2 YFSETQ. As DNA, the CDR3 is TGCGCCAGCAGCGTCGGGACAGGCACCGGGGAGCTGTTTTTT. Translation gives CASSVGTGTGELFF.